This T cell receptor (beta chain) was sequenced in a study of blood T cells in healthy people across ages. V was pared by 5 bases and J by 6 bases, with 14 bases between. There are 13 residues in the CDR3. Per the germline V gene, CDR1 is GTSNPN and CDR2 is SVGIG (reference sequence). General study findings and limits: Naive T cell percentage showed a strong correlation with TCR beta diversity.

Combining a sample-barcoded 5' primer with a J-beta primer mix, a second PCR ran for about 7 to 11 cycles. MiXCR, run by TCRdb on the 5' RACE reads, gives a single entry per CDR3 protein. The table includes over a million distinct CDR3 sequences, 35% to 45% detected once. About this clonotype: Its cognate antigen is unknown.

The gene calls are TRBV30 and TRBJ2-4, with a tentative D call TRBD1 (5 bases). This receptor was obtained from a woman in her late teens or twenties in good health. The sample taken for sequencing was blood. DNA of the CDR3: TGTGCCTGGGGCACCCAGGGTGGAAACATTCAGTACTTC. This codes for CAWGTQGGNIQYF.